What follows are 21 T cell receptor beta chains derived from one specimen sequenced in a study of cytomegalovirus exposure and HLA in healthy donors. Use of 60 Vbeta and 13 Jbeta primers characterized the PCR. The protocol was immunoSEQ multiplex PCR, while the TCRdb copy is restricted to in-frame clones and leaves out a portion. Of more than 85,000 clones in the sample, around 76% are singletons; the top ten hold 13%. The sequenced sample was PBMCs. All receptors come from a man under 40 in good health and CMV-seropositive.

As to this clone: Other DNA sequences in this sample translate to the same CDR3. J is TRBJ1-4 and V is TRBV7-8, with a possible D match to TRBD1 (5 bases). Germline V gene lookup returns CDR1 SGHVS and CDR2 FQNEAQ. Trimming pared 9 bases from V and 8 bases from J, leaving 16 bases between. CDR3 length: 13 residues. The chain's CDR3 is CASSLFGGEKLFF. The CDR3 DNA follows: TGTGCCAGTAGCCTTTTCGGGGGAGAAAAACTGTTTTTT.

This chain uses TRBV5-1 with TRBJ1-2, with 10 bases aligning to TRBD1. Germline values: CDR1 SGHRS, CDR2 YFSETQ. The CDR3 length is 14 residues. V shed 4 bases, J shed 5 bases, and the junction held 5 bases outside the gene matches. This CDR3 reads CASSPRTGGYGYTF. In DNA form, the CDR3 reads TGCGCCAGCAGCCCTCGGACAGGGGGGTATGGCTACACCTTC.

The chain employs TRBV5-4 and TRBJ2-3, with 10 bases that match TRBD2. CDR1 and CDR2 from the germline V gene are SGHNT and YYREEE (reference sequence). J lost 5 bases, V lost 0 bases, and 12 bases had no gene match. The CDR3 length is 18 residues. The chain's CDR3 is CASSLGGTGAGGIDTQYF. The DNA for the CDR3 is TGTGCCAGCAGCTTGGGGGGGACGGGAGCGGGGGGGATAGATACGCAGTATTTT. The full variable domain, in which reference TRBV5-4 and TRBJ2-3 provide the parts outside the CDR3, is ETGVTQSPTHLIKTRGQQVTLRCSSQSGHNTVSWYQQALGQGPQFIFQYYREEENGRGNFPPRFSGLQFPNYSSELNVNALELDDSALYLCASSLGGTGAGGIDTQYFGPGTRLTVL.

The sample holds one count of this clone. This sequence joins TRBV5-4 and TRBJ2-7, with TRBD2 matching 7 bases. This CDR3 is built from 14 residues. Per germline, CDR1 SGHNT and CDR2 YYREEE (reference sequence). V dropped 4 bases and J dropped 5; count of bases not matched to a gene: 9. The CDR3 DNA follows: TGTGCCAGCAGCGTCGACGGGGGAGGGAACGAGCAGTACTTC. Its translation: CASSVDGGGNEQYF.

This chain joins TRBV4-3 and TRBJ1-2; 7 bases fit TRBD1. Germline CDR1 and CDR2: LGHNA and YSLEER. The CDR3 length is 15 residues. Trimming at V came to 4 bases and at J to 3 bases, leaving 8 bases not matched to a gene. The CDR3 DNA reads as TGCGCCAGCAGCCCGACAGGGTTCGGGGACTATGGCTACACCTTC. Its translation is CASSPTGFGDYGYTF.

A few counts support this clone. The chain employs TRBV11-2 and TRBJ2-3; TRBD1 agrees at 8 bases. J gave up 5 bases and V 4 bases, and 8 bases lay outside the gene matches. The CDR3 sequence is 15 residues long. CDR1 SGHAT and CDR2 FQNNGV come from the germline V gene. The CDR3 DNA follows: TGTGCCAGCAGCTCCAGGGGGCTTTTTCTAGATACGCAGTATTTT. Encoded protein: CASSSRGLFLDTQYF.

This clone appeared a few times. The rearrangement joins TRBV29-1 to TRBJ1-6, with 9 bases fitting TRBD1. Germline values: CDR1 SQVTM, CDR2 ANQGSEA. V was pared by 7 bases and J by 8 bases, with 6 bases of the junction left unmatched. The CDR3 has 13 residues. The CDR3 sequence is CSARDREDSPLHF. In nucleotides, the CDR3 is TGCAGCGCTAGGGACAGGGAGGATTCACCCCTCCACTTT.

This clone has only one observation. This rearrangement joins TRBV7-9 to TRBJ2-6; TRBD1 matches 9 bases. Germline trimming cut 4 bases from V and 2 bases from J; bases unmatched to any gene: 12. The CDR3 runs to 19 residues. Germline V gene lookup returns CDR1 SEHNR and CDR2 FQNEAQ (reference sequence). The CDR3 sequence is CASSSSGTGTLTGANVLTF. CDR3 nucleotides: TGTGCCAGCAGCTCCTCCGGGACAGGGACTTTAACTGGGGCCAACGTCCTGACTTTC.

This chain joins TRBV9 and TRBJ1-6; D is unclear. Trimming shortened V by 0 bases and J by 7 bases, and 5 bases separated the two germline ends. CDR3 length: 13 residues. Germline CDR1 SGDLS, CDR2 YYNGEE. In DNA form, the CDR3 reads TGTGCCAGCAGCGTAGTCGAGAATTCACCCCTCCACTTT. Translated, it gives CASSVVENSPLHF.

This chain links TRBV5-6 with TRBJ2-1, with 7 nucleotides matching TRBD2. The length of the CDR3 is 16 residues. J gave up 7 bases and V 1 base, and 11 bases lay outside the gene matches. Germline values: CDR1 SGHDT, CDR2 YYEEEE. Here the CDR3 reads CASSLKELAVRNEQFF. The CDR3 region has the DNA TGTGCCAGCAGCTTGAAGGAGCTAGCGGTGAGAAATGAGCAGTTCTTC.

This clone was recorded a few times. This chain joins TRBV7-2 and TRBJ2-2, with 7 bases matching TRBD1. The length of the CDR3 is 14 residues. Trimming cost V 5 bases and J 6 bases; bases outside gene matches: 6. The V gene's germline CDR1 is SGHTA and CDR2 FQGNSA. Here the CDR3 DNA reads TGTGCCAGCAGCCCTACAGGGGCGGCCGGGGAGCTGTTTTTT. It is translated as CASSPTGAAGELFF.

V is TRBV7-2 and J is TRBJ2-3, with 8 bases matching TRBD2. CDR3 length: 16 residues. V shed 2 bases and J 1 base; nucleotides not matched to a gene: 5. Germline V CDR1 and CDR2: SGHTA, FQGNSA. The CDR3 spells CASSLLSGGGTDTQYF. The CDR3 region has the DNA TGTGCCAGCAGCTTACTGAGCGGGGGCGGCACAGATACGCAGTATTTT.

This clone was counted once. V is TRBV5-1 and J is TRBJ2-3, with D maybe TRBD1 (6 bases). With 1 base removed from V and 1 base from J, the gap between germline ends came to 10 bases. The germline gives CDR1 SGHRS, CDR2 YFSETQ. The CDR3 is 15 residues long. This chain's CDR3 is CASSLTGPRTDTQYF. The CDR3 bases are TGCGCCAGCAGCTTGACAGGGCCACGCACAGATACGCAGTATTTT.

This chain joins TRBV18 and TRBJ1-2; 7 positions match TRBD1. The CDR3 length is 14 residues. Germline CDR1 reads KGHSH; CDR2 reads LQKENI. Germline trimming cut 4 bases from V and 4 bases from J; bases unmatched to any gene: 6. The CDR3 coding sequence is TGTGCCAGCTCACTGGCTGACAGGGCCTATGGCTACACCTTC. Its translation: CASSLADRAYGYTF. Full variable domain (outside the CDR3, taken from reference TRBV18 and TRBJ1-2): NAGVMQNPRHLVRRRGQEARLRCSPMKGHSHVYWYRQLPEEGLKFMVYLQKENIIDESGMPKERFSAEFPKEGPSILRIQQVVRGDSAAYFCASSLADRAYGYTFGSGTRLTVV.

The chain couples TRBV4-3 to TRBJ2-3, with 10 bases fitting TRBD2. J gave up 4 bases and V 0 bases, and 7 bases lay outside the gene matches. Per germline, CDR1 LGHNA and CDR2 YSLEER. The CDR3 has 17 residues. The CDR3: CASSQDSSGGAPDTQYF. CDR3 sequence (DNA): TGCGCCAGCAGCCAAGATTCCAGCGGGGGGGCCCCAGATACGCAGTATTTT.

The genes are TRBV7-9 and TRBJ2-7; D possibly corresponds to TRBD1 (5 bases). Deletions cut 4 bases from V and 3 bases from J, with 13 bases between. CDR3 length: 14 residues. Germline assignment: CDR1 SEHNR and CDR2 FQNEAQ (reference sequence). The DNA of the CDR3 is TGTGCCAGCAGCTCGCAGGGTAGCCGCTACGAGCAGTACTTC. It codes for CASSSQGSRYEQYF.

The V call is TRBV7-3, the J call TRBJ1-6, with D possibly being TRBD1 (5 bases). Germline V gives CDR1 SGHTA, CDR2 FQGTGA. This CDR3 comprises 16 residues. Between the trimmed V and J ends, which lost 6 bases and 1 base, there was a span of 13 bases. This chain's CDR3 is CASSIPGKSYNSPLHF. CDR3 in DNA: TGTGCCAGCAGTATACCAGGGAAATCCTATAATTCACCCCTCCACTTT.

This clone was seen only a few times. The chain couples TRBV7-2 to TRBJ1-1; 9 positions agree with TRBD1. This CDR3 comprises 15 residues. Germline lookup yields CDR1 SGHTA and CDR2 FQGNSA. V shed 4 bases, J shed 3 bases, and the junction held 6 bases outside the gene matches. The CDR3 region is CASSSGQGVYTEAFF. The CDR3 coding sequence is TGTGCCAGCAGCTCGGGACAGGGCGTATACACTGAAGCTTTCTTT.

This sequence joins TRBV19 and TRBJ2-2, with D maybe TRBD1 (5 bases). The V gene's germline CDR1 is LNHDA and CDR2 SQIVND (reference sequence). The CDR3 covers 13 residues. V was shortened by 3 bases and J by 7 bases, with 9 bases between the two germline ends. This CDR3 reads CASSIGAYGELFF. The DNA for the CDR3 is TGTGCCAGTAGTATTGGGGCATACGGGGAGCTGTTTTTT.

In its sample, this clone was seen a few times. V is TRBV5-8 and J is TRBJ1-6; D ambiguous. The V and J ends lost 0 bases and 7 bases respectively, with 11 bases between them. Per the germline V gene, CDR1 is SGHTS and CDR2 is YDEGEE. The length of the CDR3 is 15 residues. CDR3 loop: CASSLVYGGNSPLHF. CDR3 nucleotide sequence: TGTGCCAGCAGCTTGGTGTACGGAGGGAATTCACCCCTCCACTTT.

On this clone itself: This same CDR3 is encoded by further DNA sequences in the sample. The chain joins TRBV6-5 to TRBJ2-5; a weak D match, TRBD2 (6 bases). The V end lost 6 bases, the J end lost 2 bases, and 13 bases lay between the germline ends. The germline CDR1 and CDR2 sequences are MNHEY and SVGAGI. The CDR3 runs to 14 residues. The CDR3 reads CASSSLGGQETQYF. The DNA for the CDR3 is TGTGCCAGCAGCTCCCTGGGGGGTCAAGAGACCCAGTACTTC.